The rows below give T cell receptor beta chains drawn from one sample of a study of T-cell reconstitution after alpha-beta-depleted transplantation in children. TCRdb itself ran the PCR reads through MiXCR, one entry per CDR3 protein. The table lists about 440,000 distinct CDR3 sequences, roughly 43% of them singletons. Specimen: PBMCs, collected before TCRalphabeta/CD19-depleted stem cell transplant. All receptors derive from a girl aged 2 to 9 with aplastic anemia, due to receive a stem cell transplant. The CDR3 runs from the conserved cysteine through the conserved F or W. D genes are given only for firm matches. Clone size is not always given. Where it is, it says once, few, many or a class for expanded clones.

V: TRBV5-1; size: .; D: TRBD2; J: TRBJ2-1; DNA: TGCGCCAGCAGCTCAGTAGCGGGGGGGACCGACAATGAGCAGTTCTTC; CDR3: CASSSVAGGTDNEQFF
V: TRBV7-3; size: few; D: TRBD2; J: TRBJ2-1; DNA: TGTGCCAGCAGCCCCGGGACTAGCGGAAATGAGCAGTTCTTC; CDR3: CASSPGTSGNEQFF
V: TRBV12-3/TRBV12-4; size: few; D: .; J: TRBJ2-2; DNA: TGTGCCAGCAGTTTAGGCCTGACCCCCGGGGAGCTGTTTTTT; CDR3: CASSLGLTPGELFF
V: TRBV5-1; size: many; D: .; J: TRBJ2-5; DNA: TGCGCCAGCAGCTTGGACGCCGAGACCCAGTACTTC; CDR3: CASSLDAETQYF
V: TRBV6-1; size: .; D: .; J: TRBJ1-2; DNA: TGTGCCAGCAGCTCCGGGCCGTTATTAACCAATGGCTACACCTTC; CDR3: CASSSGPLLTNGYTF
V: TRBV5-1; size: .; D: .; J: TRBJ2-3; DNA: TGCGCCAGCAGACCCGACCTACGGGTCGACTTTGGGACAGATACGCAGTATTTT; CDR3: CASRPDLRVDFGTDTQYF
V: TRBV12-3/TRBV12-4; size: many; D: .; J: TRBJ2-3; DNA: TGTGCCAGCACGGCATCCCTTAGACGTAGCACAGATACGCAGTATTTT; CDR3: CASTASLRRSTDTQYF
V: TRBV6-5; size: .; D: .; J: TRBJ2-2; DNA: TGTGCCAGCAGTTACCCATCGGGCGGCACCGGGGAGCTGTTTTTT; CDR3: CASSYPSGGTGELFF
V: TRBV6-1; size: few; D: TRBD2; J: TRBJ2-3; DNA: TGTGCCATTCCGGGACTAGCGGGAGTCCTGGATACGCAGTATTTT; CDR3: CAIPGLAGVLDTQYF
V: TRBV4-1; size: few; D: .; J: TRBJ2-2; DNA: TGCGCCAGCAGCCCGGAGCGGCCCTGGACCGGGGAGCTGTTTTTT; CDR3: CASSPERPWTGELFF
V: TRBV5-6; size: .; D: TRBD1; J: TRBJ1-2; DNA: TGTGCCAGCAGCTTGGTGACAGGGCGGAAGGGCTACACCTTC; CDR3: CASSLVTGRKGYTF
V: TRBV20-1; size: few; D: .; J: TRBJ2-5; DNA: TGCAGTGCTAGAATCACCACTAGCAAGGGAGAGACCCAGTACTTC; CDR3: CSARITTSKGETQYF
V: TRBV12-3/TRBV12-4; size: .; D: TRBD2; J: TRBJ2-1; DNA: TGTGCCAGCATCGGGACTAGAGCAGACAATGAGCAGTTCTTC; CDR3: CASIGTRADNEQFF
V: TRBV5-1; size: .; D: .; J: TRBJ2-7; DNA: TGCGCCAGCAGCTTGGCCAGGTCAGGGCTGGGTTCCTACGAGCAGTACTTC; CDR3: CASSLARSGLGSYEQYF
V: TRBV20-1; size: .; D: .; J: TRBJ1-1; DNA: TGCAGTGCCCAGGGCGGTTTCGCGGGGAACACTGAAGCTTTCTTT; CDR3: CSAQGGFAGNTEAFF
V: TRBV7-2; size: .; D: .; J: TRBJ1-4; DNA: TGTGCCAGCAGCCCAGGCGACTCTTCAAATGAAAAACTGTTTTTT; CDR3: CASSPGDSSNEKLFF
V: TRBV28; size: .; D: .; J: TRBJ2-7; DNA: TGTGCCAGCAGTTTTTCCAGGTACGAGCAGTACTTC; CDR3: CASSFSRYEQYF
V: TRBV29-1; size: many; D: .; J: TRBJ2-2; DNA: TGCAGCGTTGATGGGAACACCGGGGAGCTGTTTTTT; CDR3: CSVDGNTGELFF
V: TRBV3-1; size: .; D: .; J: TRBJ2-4; DNA: TGTGCCAGCAGCCAACAGGGATTAGCCAAAAACATTCAGTACTTC; CDR3: CASSQQGLAKNIQYF
V: TRBV15; size: .; D: TRBD1; J: TRBJ1-2; DNA: TGTGCCACCAGCAGAACCGACAGGGGGCTCCTCTATGGCGACACCTTC; CDR3: CATSRTDRGLLYGDTF
V: TRBV20-1; size: many; D: .; J: TRBJ1-5; DNA: TGCAGTGCTAGAGCGGCGACAGGCGATCAGCCCCAGCATTTT; CDR3: CSARAATGDQPQHF
V: TRBV5-1; size: .; D: .; J: TRBJ2-5; DNA: TGCGCCAGCAGCGGAACGGGGGGCGCGTACCAAGAGACCCAGTACTTC; CDR3: CASSGTGGAYQETQYF
V: TRBV5-1; size: few; D: .; J: TRBJ1-2; DNA: TGCGCCAGCAGCTTAAACAGGGTAAACGACTATGGCTACACCTTC; CDR3: CASSLNRVNDYGYTF
V: TRBV6-6; size: .; D: .; J: TRBJ2-2; DNA: TGTGCCAGCAGTACTAGGTACACCGGGGAGCTGTTTTTT; CDR3: CASSTRYTGELFF
V: TRBV18; size: .; D: .; J: TRBJ2-3; DNA: TGTGCCAGCTCACCAACCCTCACAGATACGCAGTATTTT; CDR3: CASSPTLTDTQYF
V: TRBV12-3/TRBV12-4; size: .; D: .; J: TRBJ2-1; DNA: TGTGCCAGCAGTTTGACAGATGCTACAGGTCAGTTCTTC; CDR3: CASSLTDATGQFF
V: TRBV5-1; size: many; D: .; J: TRBJ1-1; DNA: TGCGCCAGCAGCTTGTCGTTGGGGAACACTGAAGCTTTCTTT; CDR3: CASSLSLGNTEAFF
V: TRBV5-1; size: few; D: TRBD1; J: TRBJ2-7; DNA: TGCGCCAGCAGCTTGGTTACAGGGGGAAGGTACGAGCAGTACTTC; CDR3: CASSLVTGGRYEQYF
V: TRBV20-1; size: few; D: .; J: TRBJ2-1; DNA: TGCAGTGCCCCGGGACTCGGTTACAATGAGCAGTTCTTC; CDR3: CSAPGLGYNEQFF
V: TRBV7-9; size: .; D: .; J: TRBJ2-7; DNA: TGTGCCAGCAGCTTACGAGGGCGCGAGCAGTACTTC; CDR3: CASSLRGREQYF
V: TRBV7-6; size: .; D: TRBD2; J: TRBJ2-1; DNA: TGTGCCAGCAGCCCCTCCTGGGGCGGGGGGGACAATGAGCAGTTCTTC; CDR3: CASSPSWGGGDNEQFF
V: TRBV5-1; size: many; D: .; J: TRBJ1-1; DNA: TGCGCCAGCAGCTCCTTCGACAGGTTGAACACTGAAGCTTTCTTT; CDR3: CASSSFDRLNTEAFF
V: TRBV20-1; size: .; D: .; J: TRBJ2-3; DNA: TGCAGTGCTAGGGTAGGGCTAACAACAGATACGCAGTATTTT; CDR3: CSARVGLTTDTQYF
V: TRBV3-1; size: .; D: TRBD2; J: TRBJ2-5; DNA: TGTGCCAGCAGCCCCCTAGCGGGAAAAGAGACCCAGTACTTC; CDR3: CASSPLAGKETQYF
V: TRBV20-1; size: .; D: .; J: TRBJ2-3; DNA: TGCAGTGCTAGTCTGTACGGGGGCACAGATACGCAGTATTTT; CDR3: CSASLYGGTDTQYF
V: TRBV11-2; size: many; D: .; J: TRBJ2-2; DNA: TGTGCCAGCAGCCCCCGTTGGGAGCTGTTTTTT; CDR3: CASSPRWELFF
V: TRBV5-1; size: many; D: .; J: TRBJ2-4; DNA: TGCGCCAGCAGCTCGGGGGCGCGAAACATTCAGTACTTC; CDR3: CASSSGARNIQYF
V: TRBV3-1; size: few; D: .; J: TRBJ1-6; DNA: TGTGCCAGCAGCCAGAACTTAAATTCACCCCTCCACTTT; CDR3: CASSQNLNSPLHF
V: TRBV20-1; size: .; D: .; J: TRBJ2-1; DNA: TGCAGTGCTAGAGAAGGCGGGGAGAAGCAGTTCTTC; CDR3: CSAREGGEKQFF
V: TRBV5-5; size: few; D: TRBD2; J: TRBJ2-7; DNA: TGTGCCAGCAGCTTGGGTAGCGGGAGTTTTGACTCCTACGAGCAGTCCTTC; CDR3: CASSLGSGSFDSYEQSF
V: TRBV6-2/TRBV6-3; size: .; D: TRBD1; J: TRBJ2-2; DNA: TGTGCCAGCAGTTACCCGACAGGGGGAACCGGGGAGCTGTTTTTT; CDR3: CASSYPTGGTGELFF
V: TRBV27; size: .; D: TRBD1; J: TRBJ1-5; DNA: TGTGCCAGCAGTCCCAAACAGGGGGCGAGTCAGCCCCAGCATTTT; CDR3: CASSPKQGASQPQHF
V: TRBV29-1; size: few; D: .; J: TRBJ2-7; DNA: TGCAGCCTTGAAGGGATCGCCTACGAGCAGTACTTC; CDR3: CSLEGIAYEQYF
V: TRBV20-1; size: .; D: .; J: TRBJ1-5; DNA: TGCAGTGCTCGGGGGACCGGCCAGCCCCAGCATTTT; CDR3: CSARGTGQPQHF
V: TRBV20-1; size: few; D: TRBD1; J: TRBJ2-7; DNA: TGCAGTGCTAGAGATTCAGGGGGCGACGAGCAGTACTTC; CDR3: CSARDSGGDEQYF
V: TRBV20-1; size: many; D: TRBD2; J: TRBJ2-7; DNA: TGCAGTGCGCCGCCTAGCGGGAACGGCTACGAGCAGTACTTC; CDR3: CSAPPSGNGYEQYF
V: TRBV7-8; size: .; D: .; J: TRBJ1-5; DNA: TGTGCCAGCAGCGTAGCACAGGGTAAACAGCCCCAGCATTTT; CDR3: CASSVAQGKQPQHF
V: TRBV20-1; size: .; D: .; J: TRBJ2-7; DNA: TGCAGTGCGAGAGTACAGGGAACGGACGAGCAGTACTTC; CDR3: CSARVQGTDEQYF
V: TRBV27; size: .; D: .; J: TRBJ1-4; DNA: TGTGCCAGCAGTCCAACCCATATAACGTTAAAGGGTGAAAAACTGTTTTTT; CDR3: CASSPTHITLKGEKLFF